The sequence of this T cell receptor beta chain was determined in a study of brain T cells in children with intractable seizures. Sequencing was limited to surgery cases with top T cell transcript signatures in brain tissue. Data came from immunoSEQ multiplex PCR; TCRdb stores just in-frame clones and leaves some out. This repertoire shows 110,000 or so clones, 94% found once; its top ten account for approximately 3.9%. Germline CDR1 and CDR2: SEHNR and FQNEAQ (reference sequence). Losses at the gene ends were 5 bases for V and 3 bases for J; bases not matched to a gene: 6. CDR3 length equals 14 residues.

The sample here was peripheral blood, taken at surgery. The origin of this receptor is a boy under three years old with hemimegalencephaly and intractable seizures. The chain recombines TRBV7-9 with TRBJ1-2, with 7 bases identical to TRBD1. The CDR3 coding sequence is TGTGCCAGCAGCCGACAGGGCCCCGACTATGGCTACACCTTC. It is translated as CASSRQGPDYGYTF.